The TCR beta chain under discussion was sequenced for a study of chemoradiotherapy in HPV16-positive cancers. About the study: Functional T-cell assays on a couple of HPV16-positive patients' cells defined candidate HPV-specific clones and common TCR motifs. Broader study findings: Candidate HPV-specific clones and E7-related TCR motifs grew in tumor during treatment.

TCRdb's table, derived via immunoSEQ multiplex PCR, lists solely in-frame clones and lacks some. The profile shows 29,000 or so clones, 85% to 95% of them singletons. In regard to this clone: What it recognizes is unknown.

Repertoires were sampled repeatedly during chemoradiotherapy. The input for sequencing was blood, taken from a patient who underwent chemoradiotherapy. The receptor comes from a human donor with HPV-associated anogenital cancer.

CDR3 in amino acids: CASTLRGGRDYGYTF. The CDR3 DNA reads TGTGCCAGCACCCTACGCGGCGGACGGGACTATGGCTACACCTTC. The rearrangement uses TRBV6-5 and TRBJ1-2; D uncertain. The CDR3 spans 15 residues. V shed 7 bases and J shed 3 bases, with 18 bases lying between them. From germline, CDR1 is MNHEY and CDR2 SVGAGI.